The rows below give T cell receptor beta chains drawn from one sample of a study of technical replicates of blood from several donors. TCRdb's table, derived via immunoSEQ multiplex PCR, lists solely in-frame clones and lacks some. This repertoire shows approximately 60,000 clones, 80% to 90% found once; its top ten account for more than 4.5%. The sequenced material came from PBMCs. The source is a human donor in good health. Some clones in this sample may be carry-over from other donors' samples. CDR3s include the opening cysteine and the closing phenylalanine or tryptophan. Fields, in order: J gene, V gene, CDR3 length, CDR3 protein.

TRBJ2-5 | TRBV10-3 | 16 | CAISGLAGGPQETQYF
TRBJ1-2 | TRBV11-1 | 14 | CASSQDQGRDGYTF
TRBJ2-3 | TRBV7-2 | 12 | CASSPPVGGQYF
TRBJ2-7 | TRBV6-6 | 16 | CASSSRQFGGAYEQYF
TRBJ2-2 | TRBV7-9 | 15 | CASSRDRGLSGELFF
TRBJ2-2 | TRBV4-3 | 13 | CASSQDRAGELFF
TRBJ2-7 | TRBV6-5 | 14 | CASKRGRVAEEQYF
TRBJ2-3 | TRBV2 | 19 | CASSESWASGREGTDTQYF
TRBJ2-3 | TRBV27 | 12 | CASRNRAGTQYF
TRBJ1-1 | TRBV20-1 | 11 | CSARKGAEAFF
TRBJ2-7 | TRBV7-2 | 14 | CASSFGLESYEQYF
TRBJ1-2 | TRBV7-8 | 12 | CASSSTGGGYTF
TRBJ1-4 | TRBV7-9 | 14 | CASSEQGWDEKLFF
TRBJ1-2 | TRBV19 | 15 | CASSIPGSFNYGYTF
TRBJ2-7 | TRBV4-1 | 15 | CASSQVASNNYEQYF
TRBJ2-3 | TRBV6-4 | 13 | CASRRQDTDTQYF
TRBJ2-1 | TRBV4-2 | 13 | CASSQDTGNEQFF
TRBJ1-2 | TRBV30 | 12 | CAWSGHTYGYTF
TRBJ2-2 | TRBV5-4 | 17 | CASSQTPGTANTGELFF
TRBJ1-1 | TRBV9 | 15 | CASSVTGQQNTEAFF
TRBJ2-1 | TRBV2 | 12 | CASRDRGNEQFF
TRBJ1-5 | TRBV5-6 | 17 | CASSLGSLTGGVQPQHF
TRBJ1-6 | TRBV7-3 | 15 | CASSLLGRGQSPLHF
TRBJ1-2 | TRBV18 | 16 | CASSLFNRGTNYGYTF
TRBJ2-3 | TRBV7-2 | 17 | CASSLGQTSGGTGTQYF
TRBJ2-5 | TRBV7-3 | 16 | CASSSGLAGGPETQYF
TRBJ2-3 | TRBV7-9 | 15 | CASSSSRGRADTQYF
TRBJ1-6 | TRBV6-5 | 15 | CASSYSGVDNSPLHF
TRBJ1-1 | TRBV10-3 | 15 | CAISAPGQGDTEAFF
TRBJ1-1 | TRBV4-3 | 13 | CASSDRVGTEAFF
TRBJ2-5 | TRBV11-2 | 16 | CASSLEQGVIFETQYF
TRBJ1-4 | TRBV7-9 | 16 | CASSPGSRGDNEKLFF
TRBJ2-7 | TRBV6-5 | 15 | CASRRRGGANHEQYF
TRBJ1-1 | TRBV11-1 | 15 | CASSFGGTRGTEAFF
TRBJ1-5 | TRBV5-8 | 15 | CASSLADRGLQPQHF
TRBJ2-1 | TRBV7-9 | 12 | CASSFLVGEQFF
TRBJ2-2 | TRBV25-1 | 13 | CASRGPNTGELFF
TRBJ1-3 | TRBV15 | 17 | CATSRDFPGGSGNTIYF
TRBJ2-1 | TRBV9 | 15 | CASSEGVPGYNEQFF
TRBJ1-4 | TRBV7-9 | 13 | CASSGGTNEKLFF
TRBJ1-2 | TRBV30 | 16 | CAWYPGHLSCMDGYTF
TRBJ1-5 | TRBV7-2 | 13 | CASSMTGAQPQHF
TRBJ1-1 | TRBV7-2 | 14 | CASSSSLQNTEAFF
TRBJ2-7 | TRBV2 | 15 | CASIPMRGQGYEQYF
TRBJ1-2 | TRBV2 | 15 | CASSEFPGQGYGYTF
TRBJ1-1 | TRBV9 | 13 | CASSAGTGKEAFF
TRBJ1-6 | TRBV7-9 | 15 | CASSLGPADNSPLHF
TRBJ1-5 | TRBV7-9 | 14 | CASSSTGTNQPQHF
TRBJ2-5 | TRBV5-1 | 12 | CASSYEQETQYF
TRBJ1-4 | TRBV6-5 | 14 | CASSDISTNEKLFF